This paragraph reports one T cell receptor (beta chain). This record comes from a study of shared clonotypes between healthy human individuals. Produced via immunoSEQ multiplex PCR; TCRdb's table is partial and in-frame only. The data show about 2.4 million clones, 85% to 95% seen once. The sequence was collected from a man between 18 and 35 years old in good health. The sequencing input was naive CD4+ T cells sorted from blood. The subset is: CD45RA+ positively selected.

CDR3 coding DNA: TGTGCCAGCAGCCTTCACTTCGCGGGGGGCTACGAGCAGTACTTC. Protein product: CASSLHFAGGYEQYF. The V call is TRBV11-3, the J call TRBJ2-7; the match to TRBD2 covers 8 bases. The J segment lost 3 bases and the V segment lost 5 bases, leaving 9 bases of the junction unmatched. Germline V gene sequence: CDR1 SGHNT, CDR2 YENEEA. This CDR3 region has 15 residues.